This TCR beta chain is drawn from a study of shared clonotypes between healthy human individuals. Those who donated, Caucasian adults without exception, all lived in Nashville, Tennessee. Trimming at V came to 6 bases and at J to 12 bases, leaving 6 bases not matched to a gene. The CDR3 runs 14 residues. Germline loops: CDR1 SEHNR, CDR2 FQNEAQ (reference sequence). Unsorted PBMC contributed roughly 300 ng DNA, 25,000 to 35,000 T cell genomes, to each replicate PCR. Sequencing used immunoSEQ multiplex PCR; TCRdb keeps in-frame clones, though not all of them. This sample yields roughly 450,000 clones, of which around 79% are seen a single time; approximately 13% belongs to the top ten.

The TCR was taken from a woman between 40 and 50 years old in good health. Some clones in this sample may be carry-over from other donors' samples. Sequencing was carried out using PBMCs. V gene TRBV7-9 combines with J gene TRBJ2-1; 15 positions match TRBD2. CDR3 region: CASRIGLAGGRQFF. CDR3 in DNA: TGTGCCAGCAGGATCGGACTAGCGGGAGGGCGGCAGTTCTTC.